This is a list of T cell receptor beta chains from one sample in a study of T cell responses to AZD1222 COVID-19 vaccine. TCRdb keeps only in-frame clones here, not all; method: immunoSEQ multiplex PCR. Of some 140,000 clones listed, about nine tenths are singletons. The source was peripheral blood, collected on day 0 of MenACWY control vaccination. Receptor source: an adult in good health. The CDR3 runs from the conserved cysteine through the conserved F or W. Each record gives: clone size, V gene, J gene, D gene, CDR3 DNA, CDR3 protein. A D gene is named only where the DNA matches it firmly. Size is stated for part of the rows, as once, few or many counts, or as a class when the clone is expanded.

-	TRBV27	TRBJ1-5	TRBD1	TGTGCCAGCAGACTACAGGGGGATAGCAATCAGCCCCAGCATTTT	CASRLQGDSNQPQHF
-	TRBV5-1	TRBJ1-5	-	TGCGCCAGCCGCCGTCATGGGGGGGCAGGGCAGCCCCAGCATTTT	CASRRHGGAGQPQHF
-	TRBV20-1	TRBJ2-5	-	TGCAGTGCTATCCTTAAAGAGACCCAGTACTTC	CSAILKETQYF
-	TRBV7-9	TRBJ2-2	-	TGTGCCAGCAGTTTAAACACCGGGGAGCTGTTTTTT	CASSLNTGELFF
-	TRBV6-5	TRBJ1-4	-	TGTGCCAGCGGAAGGGGGTCTGAAAAACTGTTTTTT	CASGRGSEKLFF
-	TRBV6-1	TRBJ2-1	TRBD2	TGTGCCAGCAGTGAATCGGACTCGGGAGGGTACAATGAGCAGTTCTTC	CASSESDSGGYNEQFF
-	TRBV15	TRBJ2-7	TRBD2	TGTGCCACCAGCAGCCCCGGGGGGGCCGAGCAGTACTTC	CATSSPGGAEQYF
-	TRBV19	TRBJ1-2	-	TGTGCCAGTAGTCCGACCCGGGACACCATAAGGCGTAACTATGGCTACACCTTC	CASSPTRDTIRRNYGYTF
-	TRBV6-1	TRBJ1-1	-	TGTGCCAGCACCACATGGCGGGGGAACACTGAAGCTTTCTTT	CASTTWRGNTEAFF
-	TRBV29-1	TRBJ1-3	-	TGCAGCGTTGAAGATGTGGGTCAGAGGAGCTCTGGAAACACCATATATTTT	CSVEDVGQRSSGNTIYF
-	TRBV6-4	TRBJ2-3	TRBD2	TGTGCCAGCAGTGCCCTAGCGGGGGGGCCAGAAGATACGCAGTATTTT	CASSALAGGPEDTQYF
-	TRBV30	TRBJ2-7	TRBD2	TGTGCCTGGAGTTTTACTAGCGGGAATAAGCAGTACTTC	CAWSFTSGNKQYF
-	TRBV9	TRBJ2-1	TRBD2	TGTGCCTCGACGGGTACTAGCGGGAGGTTGTCCTACAATGAGCAGTTCTTC	CASTGTSGRLSYNEQFF
-	TRBV6-4	TRBJ1-1	-	TGTGCCAGCAGTGTTCTCTGGGGAGACGGGTCTGAAGCTTTCTTT	CASSVLWGDGSEAFF
-	TRBV5-4	TRBJ1-1	-	TGTGCCAGCAGCTTGGGGGCGAACACTGAAGCTTTCTTT	CASSLGANTEAFF
-	TRBV27	TRBJ1-5	-	TGTGCCAGCAGTTTACAGGGGAATAGCAATCAGCCCCAGCATTTT	CASSLQGNSNQPQHF
many	TRBV2	TRBJ1-6	-	TGTGCCAGCGGGGCGGGGACGGATTCACCCCTCCACTTT	CASGAGTDSPLHF
-	TRBV23-1	TRBJ1-3	-	TGCGCCAAACAGGGAAACACCATATATTTT	CAKQGNTIYF
-	TRBV5-5	TRBJ1-1	-	TGTGCCAGCAGTCCCGGGCTAAACACTGAAGCTTTCTTT	CASSPGLNTEAFF
-	TRBV24-1	TRBJ1-1	TRBD1	TGTGCCACCAGTGATTTGTCGGGACAGGCTCCTTTCTTT	CATSDLSGQAPFF
-	TRBV18	TRBJ1-1	TRBD1	TGTGCCAGCTCGGGGACAGGGAGGACCACTGAAGCTTTCTTT	CASSGTGRTTEAFF
-	TRBV7-2	TRBJ1-2	TRBD1	TGTGCCAGCAGCCAGTCGGCAGGGGGCAATGGCTACACCTTC	CASSQSAGGNGYTF
-	TRBV12-5	TRBJ1-5	-	TGTGCTAGTGGTCCCCCGATGGGGCCCAATCAGCCCCAGCATTTT	CASGPPMGPNQPQHF
-	TRBV7-2	TRBJ2-3	-	TGTGCCAGCAGCATTAGCGAGATCCTCACAGATACGCAGTATTTT	CASSISEILTDTQYF
-	TRBV19	TRBJ1-6	-	TGTGCCAGTGACACAGGGAACGGTTCACCCCTCCACTTT	CASDTGNGSPLHF
-	TRBV16	TRBJ1-5	TRBD1	TGTGCCAGCAGCCCCTCGGGGACAGAGAATCCCACTCAGCCCCAGCATTTT	CASSPSGTENPTQPQHF
-	TRBV11-3	TRBJ2-3	-	TGTGCCAGCAGCTTAGGGACGGCCACTAGCACAGATACGCAGTATTTT	CASSLGTATSTDTQYF
-	TRBV7-9	TRBJ2-1	-	TGTGCCAGCAGCTTAGGATCAGCTTACAATGAGCAGTTCTTC	CASSLGSAYNEQFF
-	TRBV5-1	TRBJ1-1	TRBD1	TGCGCCAGCAGCTTAAACAGGGGAGGGACTGAAGCTTTCTTT	CASSLNRGGTEAFF
-	TRBV3-1/TRBV3-2	TRBJ1-5	-	TGTGCCAGCAGCCAAGTCCAGAATCAGCCCCAGCATTTT	CASSQVQNQPQHF
-	TRBV18	TRBJ2-5	-	TGTGCCAGCTCACCCATCAGGGACCAAGAGACCCAGTACTTC	CASSPIRDQETQYF
-	TRBV20-1	TRBJ1-1	-	TGCAGTGCTAGCGAGCTCAGTGAAGCTTTCTTT	CSASELSEAFF
-	TRBV15	TRBJ2-5	-	TGTGCCACCAGCAGAGTTTTAGGGGAGACCCAGTACTTC	CATSRVLGETQYF
once	TRBV6-5	TRBJ2-1	TRBD1	TGTGCCAGCAGGGAGGACAGGTACAATGAGCAGTTCTTC	CASREDRYNEQFF